The rows below give T cell receptor beta chains drawn from one sample of a study of blood T cells in healthy people across ages. TCRdb independently ran MiXCR on the 5' RACE reads; one entry per CDR3 protein. The profile shows over 600,000 distinct CDR3 sequences, around 41% of them singletons. Sequenced material: blood. All receptors come from a man older than 75 in good health. Both conserved end residues are part of each CDR3. A D gene is named only where the DNA matches it firmly. Part of the rows lack a size; the others show once, few, many or a class for expanded clones.

j_call: TRBJ2-7
v_call: TRBV29-1
clone_size: many
cdr3_length: 13
d_call: .
cdr3_nt: TGCAGCGTTGAAGGGGGACGGTCCTACGAGCAGTACTTC
cdr3_aa: CSVEGGRSYEQYF

j_call: TRBJ2-5
v_call: TRBV6-5
clone_size: once
cdr3_length: 16
d_call: TRBD2
cdr3_nt: TGTGCCAGCAGGCGAGCGGGAGCCCCGGTGAGGGAGACCCAGTACTTC
cdr3_aa: CASRRAGAPVRETQYF

j_call: TRBJ1-5
v_call: TRBV27
clone_size: .
cdr3_length: 14
d_call: .
cdr3_nt: TGTGCCAGCAGCCTACAGGAGGGCAATCAGCCCCAGCATTTT
cdr3_aa: CASSLQEGNQPQHF

j_call: TRBJ2-5
v_call: TRBV7-6
clone_size: .
cdr3_length: 15
d_call: TRBD1
cdr3_nt: TGTGCCAGCAGCTTTAGACAGGGGGCTGGAAGTGAGCAGTACTTC
cdr3_aa: CASSFRQGAGSEQYF

j_call: TRBJ2-2
v_call: TRBV10-3
clone_size: .
cdr3_length: 16
d_call: TRBD1
cdr3_nt: TGTGCCATCAGTGACTCGGGACAGGCGAACACCGGGGAGCTGTTTTTT
cdr3_aa: CAISDSGQANTGELFF

j_call: TRBJ2-4
v_call: TRBV7-9
clone_size: .
cdr3_length: 14
d_call: TRBD2
cdr3_nt: TGTGCCAGCAGCTACAACGGGGGGAGTGGCATTCAGTACTTC
cdr3_aa: CASSYNGGSGIQYF

j_call: TRBJ2-5
v_call: TRBV7-2
clone_size: .
cdr3_length: 17
d_call: TRBD2
cdr3_nt: TGTGCCAGCAGCTTAGGCCCGCGGGGGTGCGGGCAAGAGACCCAGTACTTC
cdr3_aa: CASSLGPRGCGQETQYF

j_call: TRBJ2-3
v_call: TRBV6-2/TRBV6-3
clone_size: .
cdr3_length: 16
d_call: TRBD2
cdr3_nt: TGTGCCAGCAGAAGCGGGACTAGCGGTCAAATGGATACGCAGTATTTT
cdr3_aa: CASRSGTSGQMDTQYF

j_call: TRBJ2-5
v_call: TRBV6-1
clone_size: .
cdr3_length: 14
d_call: .
cdr3_nt: TGTGCCAGCAGTGCCTCGGGGACGTGGGAGACCCAGTACTTC
cdr3_aa: CASSASGTWETQYF

j_call: TRBJ2-1
v_call: TRBV10-3
clone_size: once
cdr3_length: 14
d_call: TRBD2
cdr3_nt: TGTGCCATCAGTGACCGAGCGGGAGTGAATGAGCAGTTCTTC
cdr3_aa: CAISDRAGVNEQFF

j_call: TRBJ1-1
v_call: TRBV29-1
clone_size: few
cdr3_length: 11
d_call: .
cdr3_nt: TGCAGCGTAACAATGAACACTGAAGCTTTCTTT
cdr3_aa: CSVTMNTEAFF

j_call: TRBJ2-7
v_call: TRBV20-1
clone_size: .
cdr3_length: 15
d_call: TRBD1
cdr3_nt: TGCAGTGCTAGAGATTCCCCAGGGGGCAACTACGAGCAGTACTTC
cdr3_aa: CSARDSPGGNYEQYF

j_call: TRBJ2-1
v_call: TRBV28
clone_size: .
cdr3_length: 13
d_call: TRBD2
cdr3_nt: TGTGCCAGCACCCTAGCGGGACCCAATCGGAAGTTCTTC
cdr3_aa: CASTLAGPNRKFF

j_call: TRBJ2-7
v_call: TRBV20-1
clone_size: many
cdr3_length: 15
d_call: .
cdr3_nt: TGCAGTGCCCATGAATCAGGGGACAAATACTACGAGCAGTACTTC
cdr3_aa: CSAHESGDKYYEQYF

j_call: TRBJ2-3
v_call: TRBV7-8
clone_size: .
cdr3_length: 13
d_call: .
cdr3_nt: TGTGCCAGCGGGAATCCAAGCACAGATACGCAGTATTTT
cdr3_aa: CASGNPSTDTQYF

j_call: TRBJ2-1
v_call: TRBV6-2/TRBV6-3
clone_size: few
cdr3_length: 14
d_call: .
cdr3_nt: TGTGCCAGCAGTTACTCGAATATAGCCAATGAGCAGTTCTTC
cdr3_aa: CASSYSNIANEQFF

j_call: TRBJ1-1
v_call: TRBV25-1
clone_size: .
cdr3_length: 11
d_call: .
cdr3_nt: TGTGCCAGCAGTGATCCTGCTGAAGCTTTCTTT
cdr3_aa: CASSDPAEAFF

j_call: TRBJ2-3
v_call: TRBV9
clone_size: few
cdr3_length: 14
d_call: .
cdr3_nt: TGTGCCAGCAGCGCGGAGGGTGGGGCAGATACGCAGTATTTT
cdr3_aa: CASSAEGGADTQYF

j_call: TRBJ2-7
v_call: TRBV27
clone_size: .
cdr3_length: 14
d_call: TRBD2
cdr3_nt: TGTGCCACCACCCTGCGGGAGGGAACCTACGAGCAGTACTTC
cdr3_aa: CATTLREGTYEQYF

j_call: TRBJ2-3
v_call: TRBV7-3
clone_size: .
cdr3_length: 18
d_call: TRBD2
cdr3_nt: TGTGACAGCAGCTCTCCGGGACTAGCGGGAGGGAGCACAGATAAGCAGTATTTT
cdr3_aa: CDSSSPGLAGGSTDKQYF

j_call: TRBJ1-6
v_call: TRBV7-3
clone_size: .
cdr3_length: 15
d_call: .
cdr3_nt: TGTGCCAGCAGCGCCACGACAGGAATTAATTCACCCCTCCACTTT
cdr3_aa: CASSATTGINSPLHF

j_call: TRBJ1-2
v_call: TRBV12-3/TRBV12-4
clone_size: few
cdr3_length: 12
d_call: .
cdr3_nt: TGTGCCAGCAGTGACAAGAACTATGGCTACACCTTC
cdr3_aa: CASSDKNYGYTF

j_call: TRBJ1-2
v_call: TRBV18
clone_size: .
cdr3_length: 15
d_call: .
cdr3_nt: TGTGCCAGCTCACGGAGCAGGGAAGATTCGAGCGGCTACACCTTC
cdr3_aa: CASSRSREDSSGYTF

j_call: TRBJ2-7
v_call: TRBV12-3/TRBV12-4
clone_size: .
cdr3_length: 11
d_call: .
cdr3_nt: TGTGCCAGCAGCCCCGGACGGTTGCAGTACTTC
cdr3_aa: CASSPGRLQYF

j_call: TRBJ2-1
v_call: TRBV7-8
clone_size: many
cdr3_length: 14
d_call: TRBD2
cdr3_nt: TGTGCCAGTAAGGGACTAGCGGATTACAATGAGCAGTTCTTC
cdr3_aa: CASKGLADYNEQFF

j_call: TRBJ1-1
v_call: TRBV6-1
clone_size: .
cdr3_length: 12
d_call: .
cdr3_nt: TGTGCCAGCGGGACGGCAAGCACTGAAGCTTTCTTT
cdr3_aa: CASGTASTEAFF

j_call: TRBJ2-1
v_call: TRBV28
clone_size: .
cdr3_length: 16
d_call: TRBD1
cdr3_nt: TGTGCCAGCAGTTTATTGGGGACAGTCCCCAAGGATGAGCAGTTCTTC
cdr3_aa: CASSLLGTVPKDEQFF

j_call: TRBJ2-1
v_call: TRBV6-2/TRBV6-3
clone_size: few
cdr3_length: 15
d_call: .
cdr3_nt: TGTGCCAGCAGTTACTCTGGACACACTGGCAATGAGCAGTTCTTC
cdr3_aa: CASSYSGHTGNEQFF

j_call: TRBJ1-1
v_call: TRBV28
clone_size: .
cdr3_length: 16
d_call: TRBD1
cdr3_nt: TGTGCCAGCAGTTACGGACAGGGGGCGCTTTGGCCTGAAGCTTTCTTT
cdr3_aa: CASSYGQGALWPEAFF

j_call: TRBJ1-4
v_call: TRBV5-5
clone_size: once
cdr3_length: 12
d_call: .
cdr3_nt: TGTGCCAGCAGCTACCTCAACGAAAAACTGTTTTTT
cdr3_aa: CASSYLNEKLFF

j_call: TRBJ1-4
v_call: TRBV3-1
clone_size: .
cdr3_length: 16
d_call: TRBD1
cdr3_nt: TGTGCCAGCAGCCAAGAATTAGGACAGGGAGATGAAAAACTGTTTTTT
cdr3_aa: CASSQELGQGDEKLFF

j_call: TRBJ1-5
v_call: TRBV7-9
clone_size: .
cdr3_length: 14
d_call: .
cdr3_nt: TGTGCCAGCAGCTTAACAACAGGCAATCAGCCCCAGCATTTT
cdr3_aa: CASSLTTGNQPQHF

j_call: TRBJ2-3
v_call: TRBV6-2/TRBV6-3
clone_size: few
cdr3_length: 14
d_call: .
cdr3_nt: TGTGCCAGCAGTGATATAGGGGTACTGGATACGCAGTATTTT
cdr3_aa: CASSDIGVLDTQYF

j_call: TRBJ2-7
v_call: TRBV29-1
clone_size: .
cdr3_length: 17
d_call: TRBD2
cdr3_nt: TGCAGCGTTGAAGCTACGGCTAGCGGGCTAAAAGACTACGAGCAGTACTTC
cdr3_aa: CSVEATASGLKDYEQYF

j_call: TRBJ1-1
v_call: TRBV20-1
clone_size: few
cdr3_length: 12
d_call: .
cdr3_nt: TGCAGTGCTAGAGCCGGGGGTACTGAAGCTTTCTTT
cdr3_aa: CSARAGGTEAFF

j_call: TRBJ2-3
v_call: TRBV20-1
clone_size: once
cdr3_length: 15
d_call: .
cdr3_nt: TGCAGTACTCCAGGTGGCAAGATAAGCACAGATACGCAGTATTTT
cdr3_aa: CSTPGGKISTDTQYF

j_call: TRBJ2-3
v_call: TRBV29-1
clone_size: .
cdr3_length: 11
d_call: .
cdr3_nt: TGCGGAACCTGCAGTGCAGATACGCAGTATTTT
cdr3_aa: CGTCSADTQYF

j_call: TRBJ1-1
v_call: TRBV20-1
clone_size: few
cdr3_length: 13
d_call: .
cdr3_nt: TGCAGTCCCCGGTCGGCGGGAGAAACTGAAGCTTTCTTT
cdr3_aa: CSPRSAGETEAFF

j_call: TRBJ1-2
v_call: TRBV6-4
clone_size: .
cdr3_length: 14
d_call: .
cdr3_nt: TGTGCCAGCAGTGTGGACAGCGGGGGCTATGGCTACACCTTC
cdr3_aa: CASSVDSGGYGYTF

j_call: TRBJ2-1
v_call: TRBV18
clone_size: .
cdr3_length: 17
d_call: TRBD2
cdr3_nt: TGTGCCAGCTCATCTACCTCCGGGACTATAGACTACAATGAGCAGTTCTTC
cdr3_aa: CASSSTSGTIDYNEQFF

j_call: TRBJ2-1
v_call: TRBV3-1
clone_size: .
cdr3_length: 15
d_call: TRBD2
cdr3_nt: TGTGCCAGCAGCCGACCCCGAGCGGGGTACAATGAGCAGTTCTTC
cdr3_aa: CASSRPRAGYNEQFF

j_call: TRBJ2-3
v_call: TRBV6-2/TRBV6-3
clone_size: few
cdr3_length: 14
d_call: .
cdr3_nt: TGTGCCAGCAGCTTGACTAGTTTGACAGATACGCAGTATTTT
cdr3_aa: CASSLTSLTDTQYF

j_call: TRBJ1-4
v_call: TRBV6-2/TRBV6-3
clone_size: .
cdr3_length: 15
d_call: .
cdr3_nt: TGTGCCAGCAGTCACAGGACAGCAACTAATGAAAAACTGTTTTTT
cdr3_aa: CASSHRTATNEKLFF

j_call: TRBJ2-7
v_call: TRBV27
clone_size: .
cdr3_length: 16
d_call: .
cdr3_nt: TGTGCCAGCAGTTTAGACAGGCTAAGCTCCTACAATGAGCAGTACTTC
cdr3_aa: CASSLDRLSSYNEQYF

j_call: TRBJ2-7
v_call: TRBV3-1
clone_size: .
cdr3_length: 16
d_call: TRBD1
cdr3_nt: TGTGCCAGCAGCGCACTACCGGGACAGGAGACCTACGAGCAGTACTTC
cdr3_aa: CASSALPGQETYEQYF

j_call: TRBJ2-1
v_call: TRBV5-6
clone_size: .
cdr3_length: 18
d_call: TRBD2
cdr3_nt: TGTGCCAGCAGCTCGGTCGGACTAGCGGGGAGCTCCTACAATGAGCAGTTCTTC
cdr3_aa: CASSSVGLAGSSYNEQFF

j_call: TRBJ1-5
v_call: TRBV28
clone_size: .
cdr3_length: 17
d_call: TRBD1
cdr3_nt: TGTGCCAGCATTGGCTCTTTGGGACAGGGGGACAATCAGCCCCAGCATTTT
cdr3_aa: CASIGSLGQGDNQPQHF

j_call: TRBJ1-2
v_call: TRBV3-1
clone_size: .
cdr3_length: 15
d_call: TRBD1
cdr3_nt: TGTGCCAGCAGCCCTTTTGGGCAGAGGGGGCATGGCTACACCTTC
cdr3_aa: CASSPFGQRGHGYTF

j_call: TRBJ2-5
v_call: TRBV4-1
clone_size: .
cdr3_length: 17
d_call: TRBD2
cdr3_nt: TGCGCCAGCAGCCAAGACCTAGCGGGGGTCCCAAGAGAGGCCCAGTACTTC
cdr3_aa: CASSQDLAGVPREAQYF

j_call: TRBJ2-1
v_call: TRBV4-3
clone_size: few
cdr3_length: 15
d_call: TRBD1
cdr3_nt: TGCGCCAGCAGCCAAGGGGGCAGGGGGCCTGATGAGCAGTTCTTC
cdr3_aa: CASSQGGRGPDEQFF

j_call: TRBJ2-3
v_call: TRBV12-3/TRBV12-4
clone_size: .
cdr3_length: 14
d_call: .
cdr3_nt: TGTGCCAGCAGAATACAGGGAGGTCCAGATACGCAGTATTTT
cdr3_aa: CASRIQGGPDTQYF

j_call: TRBJ2-1
v_call: TRBV19
clone_size: few
cdr3_length: 13
d_call: .
cdr3_nt: TGTGCCAGCACCGGCGGGACGAGAAATGAGCAGTTCTTC
cdr3_aa: CASTGGTRNEQFF

j_call: TRBJ2-1
v_call: TRBV4-2
clone_size: few
cdr3_length: 14
d_call: .
cdr3_nt: TGTGCCAGCAGCGGGACGACCCTAGGCGATGAGCAGTTCTTC
cdr3_aa: CASSGTTLGDEQFF

j_call: TRBJ1-2
v_call: TRBV20-1
clone_size: few
cdr3_length: 13
d_call: TRBD1
cdr3_nt: TGCAGTGCTAAGAGGGGGCAGAACTATGGCTACACCTTC
cdr3_aa: CSAKRGQNYGYTF

j_call: TRBJ2-3
v_call: TRBV4-3
clone_size: .
cdr3_length: 15
d_call: .
cdr3_nt: TGCGCCAGCAGCCAAGAGACAGGGACTTACAATACGCAGTATTTT
cdr3_aa: CASSQETGTYNTQYF